This T cell receptor (beta chain) was obtained from a study of technical replicates of blood from a handful of donors. The assay was immunoSEQ multiplex PCR, and TCRdb's table has in-frame clones only and misses some. This sample has some 80,000 clones; around 94% occur once, and the top ten carry less than 0.4%. The CDR3 spans 15 residues. The V gene end was trimmed by 6 bases and the J gene end by 5 bases; junction bases not matched to a gene: 12. CDR1 and CDR2 (germline): MDHEN, SYDVKM. Sequenced: T cells isolated from PBMCs. This rearrangement joins TRBV28 to TRBJ1-2; 7 positions agree with TRBD1. The sequence derives from a human donor in good health. CDR3 loop: CASRIQGGSRYGYTF. In DNA form, the CDR3 reads TGTGCCAGCAGAATCCAGGGGGGATCTCGATATGGCTACACCTTC.